These 31 T cell receptor beta chains came from one sample sequenced in a study of blood T cell repertoires in COVID-19. Profiling relied on immunoSEQ multiplex PCR, and the TCRdb table lists in-frame clones only, not all of them. Of about 260,000 clones in the sample, around 90% were seen once. The sample consisted of PBMCs or T cells enriched from blood (not recorded which). The source is a woman in her thirties or forties who had been exposed to COVID-19.

V is TRBV5-1 and J is TRBJ1-2; 10 positions match TRBD1. This CDR3 region has 15 residues. Trimming removed 0 bases from V and 13 bases from J; junction bases left unmatched: 12. Per the germline V gene, CDR1 is SGHRS and CDR2 is YFSETQ. CDR3 sequence reads: CASSLAGGTGALFTF. CDR3 nucleotides: TGCGCCAGCAGCTTGGCCGGGGGGACAGGGGCCCTTTTCACCTTC.

The chain has TRBV7-2 and TRBJ2-1; a possible D gene is TRBD2 (5 bases). V lost 8 bases and J 7 bases, leaving 6 bases between the germline ends. Germline-derived CDR1 and CDR2 are SGHTA and FQGNSA. This CDR3 has 10 residues. CDR3 coding DNA: TGTGCCAGCGGCGGGAATGAGCAGTTCTTC. Translating it yields CASGGNEQFF.

The chain joins TRBV12-5 to TRBJ2-1; 9 bases are a match to TRBD2. V trimming: 0 bases; J trimming: 0 bases; junction bases outside the gene matches: 6. CDR3 length: 18 amino acids. CDR1 and CDR2 (germline): LGHNT, FRNRAP. Here the CDR3 reads CASGLVLRGLASYNEQFF. Here the CDR3 DNA reads TGTGCTAGTGGTTTGGTACTTAGGGGACTAGCCTCCTACAATGAGCAGTTCTTC.

The chain combines TRBV6-5 with TRBJ2-5; maybe TRBD1 (5 bases). The CDR3 contains 15 residues. V lost 0 bases, J lost 1 base, and 9 bases lay in between. The V gene's germline CDR1 is MNHEY and CDR2 SVGAGI. The CDR3, as DNA: TGTGCCAGCAGTTACTCTCTTGACAGCCAAGAGACCCAGTACTTC. It is translated as CASSYSLDSQETQYF.

V gene TRBV19 combines with J gene TRBJ2-2; TRBD2 aligns across 9 bases. The V and J ends lost 9 bases and 6 bases, in that order; junction bases with no gene match: 8. Germline V gene sequence: CDR1 LNHDA, CDR2 SQIVND (reference sequence). CDR3 length equals 14 residues. CDR3 in DNA: TGTGCCAGCGCGGGAGGGCCTTTTTCCGGGGAGCTGTTTTTT. Translating gives CASAGGPFSGELFF.

This chain connects TRBV7-4 to TRBJ2-7, with D possibly being TRBD2 (6 bases). Germline V CDR1 and CDR2: SGHVT, SQSDAQ. The CDR3 extends over 20 amino acids. The V end was cut by 8 bases, the J end by 4 bases, with 36 bases between. This CDR3 reads CASPIRSQTLGGSVNYEQYV. The CDR3 DNA sequence: TGTGCCAGCCCCATACGGAGTCAAACTCTAGGAGGGAGTGTTAATTACGAGCAGTACGTC.

CDR3 nucleotide sequence: TGTGCCAGCAGTGAATGGGGAGGGCCTGAAGGCTACACCTTC. The encoded protein is CASSEWGGPEGYTF. The rearrangement uses TRBV25-1 and TRBJ1-2; unclear D gene. Trimming stripped 1 base from V and 8 bases from J, with 14 bases between. The CDR3 is 14 residues long. From germline, CDR1 is MGHDK and CDR2 SYGVNS.

The CDR3, as DNA: TGTGCCACCAAACCCCCAGGCCACTATGGCTACACCTTC. It yields the protein CATKPPGHYGYTF. The chain combines TRBV19 with TRBJ1-2; no clear D gene. The V gene's germline CDR1 is LNHDA and CDR2 SQIVND (reference sequence). The CDR3 totals 13 residues. V was pared by 10 bases and J by 3 bases, with 15 bases between.

The chain has TRBV10-3 and TRBJ1-2; 7 positions match TRBD1. Germline V gene sequence: CDR1 ENHRY, CDR2 SYGVKD. This CDR3 comprises 15 residues. Trimming cost V 2 bases and J 2 bases; bases outside gene matches: 5. DNA for the CDR3: TGTGCCATCAGTGAGGAGGCCAGGGGGAACTATGGCTACACCTTC. It specifies CAISEEARGNYGYTF.

This clone was found once. The rearrangement links TRBV3-1 (or the pseudogene TRBV3-2) to TRBJ2-2, with 7 bases lining up with TRBD2. V trimming: 0 bases; J trimming: 4 bases; junction bases outside the gene matches: 2. CDR1 LGHDT and CDR2 YNNKEL come from the germline V gene (reference sequence). The CDR3 is made up of 15 amino acids. The CDR3 DNA reads TGTGCCAGCAGCCAAGAGCGGGGGAGCACCGGGGAGCTGTTTTTT. It specifies CASSQERGSTGELFF.

The rearrangement links TRBV9 to TRBJ1-5; D is possibly TRBD1 (5 bases). V was clipped by 6 bases and J by 2 bases, with 9 bases between them. The CDR3 has 13 residues. The germline V gene encodes CDR1 SGDLS and CDR2 YYNGEE. CDR3 nucleotide sequence: TGTGCCAGCAACCGGGGGGGCAATCAGCCCCAGCATTTT. It specifies CASNRGGNQPQHF. Variable domain in full (rest from reference TRBV9 and TRBJ1-5): DSGVTQTPKHLITATGQRVTLRCSPRSGDLSVYWYQQSLDQGLQFLIQYYNGEERAKGNILERFSAQQFPDLHSELNLSSLELGDSALYFCASNRGGNQPQHFGDGTRLSIL.

The chain has TRBV6-5 and TRBJ2-3; D gene unclear. The V end was cut by 0 bases, the J end by 5 bases, with 6 bases between. Germline V gene sequence: CDR1 MNHEY, CDR2 SVGAGI. The CDR3 loop spans 13 amino acids. The CDR3: CASSYSYGDTQYF. The DNA for the CDR3 is TGTGCCAGCAGTTACTCTTACGGAGATACGCAGTATTTT.

V is TRBV11-1 and J is TRBJ1-1; possibly TRBD1 for D (5 bases). Germline V gene sequence: CDR1 SGHAT, CDR2 FQDESV (reference sequence). The germline V and J ends were trimmed by 5 bases and 4 bases, with 17 bases remaining between them. This CDR3 spans 15 amino acids. This CDR3 reads CASSPQGGVGTEAFF. CDR3 bases: TGTGCCAGCAGCCCGCAGGGAGGAGTAGGCACTGAAGCTTTCTTT.

This chain links TRBV29-1 with TRBJ1-1; no definite D call. From germline, CDR1 is SQVTM and CDR2 ANQGSEA. CDR3 length equals 11 residues. V lost 7 bases, J lost 1 base, and 7 bases lay in between. As DNA, the CDR3 is TGCAGCGCGTTAGAGAACACTGAAGCTTTCTTT. Translated: CSALENTEAFF. The full variable domain, in which reference TRBV29-1 and TRBJ1-1 provide the parts outside the CDR3, is SAVISQKPSRDICQRGTSLTIQCQVDSQVTMMFWYRQQPGQSLTLIATANQGSEATYESGFVIDKFPISRPNLTFSTLTVSNMSPEDSSIYLCSALENTEAFFGQGTRLTVV.

The V gene is TRBV30, the J gene TRBJ1-2, with 8 nucleotides matching TRBD1. The CDR3 runs to 13 residues. CDR1 and CDR2 (germline): GTSNPN, SVGIG (reference sequence). V was pared by 3 bases and J by 4 bases, with 4 bases of the junction left unmatched. This CDR3 reads CAWSRGRGYGYTF. CDR3 bases: TGTGCCTGGAGCAGGGGGCGAGGCTATGGCTACACCTTC.

With regard to this clone: One end of the junction varies from germline; a read error may be responsible. The V gene is TRBV5-1, the J gene TRBJ1-2, with D perhaps matching TRBD1 (6 bases). Germline V gives CDR1 SGHRS, CDR2 YFSETQ. This CDR3 has 11 amino acids. CDR3 loop: CASTTGRGYTF. Here the CDR3 DNA reads TGTGCCAGCACCACAGGGAGAGGCTACACCTTC.

J is TRBJ2-1 and V is TRBV4-1, with TRBD2 matching over 9 bases. Trimming removed 0 bases from V and 9 bases from J; junction bases left unmatched: 9. The CDR3 runs to 16 residues. CDR1 is MGHRA, CDR2 YSYEKL, per germline. CDR3 in DNA: TGCGCCAGCAGCCAAGATTGGGCGGGGGGGGGAGGTGAGCAGTTCTTC. Translated, it gives CASSQDWAGGGGEQFF.

A few counts support this clone. V and J are TRBV5-1 and TRBJ2-3; TRBD2 aligns across 8 bases. The V and J ends lost 4 bases and 0 bases, in that order; junction bases with no gene match: 7. The CDR3 sequence is 16 residues long. In germline, CDR1 is SGHRS, CDR2 YFSETQ. Written as DNA, the CDR3 is TGCGCCAGCAGCACAGTAGCGGGGCTAAGCACAGATACGCAGTATTTT. It encodes CASSTVAGLSTDTQYF.

CDR3 sequence reads: CASSPGEGTYEQYF. The CDR3 bases are TGTGCCAGCAGCCCCGGGGAGGGTACCTACGAGCAGTACTTC. The chain recombines TRBV7-9 with TRBJ2-7, with 7 nucleotides matching TRBD2. V was pared by 5 bases and J by 2 bases, with 6 bases of the junction left unmatched. There are 14 residues in the CDR3. The germline V gene has CDR1 SEHNR and CDR2 FQNEAQ (reference sequence).

This rearrangement joins TRBV10-2 to TRBJ1-2; D remains unclear. CDR1 and CDR2 from the germline V gene are WSHSY and SAAADI. V was shortened by 4 bases and J by 5 bases, with 11 bases between the two germline ends. The CDR3 runs to 13 residues. The CDR3 reads CASSAGNGYGYTF. CDR3 in DNA: TGCGCCAGCAGTGCCGGAAACGGGTATGGCTACACCTTC.

The chain links TRBV24-1 to TRBJ1-1, with TRBD1 matching 8 bases. The ends lost 6 bases at V and 4 bases at J; junction bases unmatched: 3. Germline V gene data show CDR1 as KGHDR and CDR2 as SFDVKD. The CDR3 contains 13 residues. In DNA form, the CDR3 reads TGTGCCACCAGTCGGCAGGGGGCCACTGAAGCTTTCTTT. Translating it yields CATSRQGATEAFF.

This rearrangement joins TRBV3-1 (or the pseudogene TRBV3-2) to TRBJ1-3; 7 bases align to TRBD1. The J segment lost 2 bases and the V segment lost 1 base, leaving 5 bases of the junction unmatched. Per germline, CDR1 LGHDT and CDR2 YNNKEL (reference sequence). The CDR3 length is 16 residues. DNA of the CDR3: TGTGCCAGCAGCCAAGGACAGGGAGCAACTGGAAACACCATATATTTT. Protein sequence: CASSQGQGATGNTIYF.

The V call is TRBV5-5, the J call TRBJ1-2; TRBD1 matches at 7 bases. The CDR3 totals 13 residues. Germline values: CDR1 SGHKS, CDR2 YYEKEE (reference sequence). Losses at the gene ends were 4 bases for V and 6 bases for J; bases not matched to a gene: 6. The CDR3: CASSAGTVDGYTF. CDR3 coding DNA: TGTGCCAGCAGCGCCGGGACAGTCGATGGCTACACCTTC.

The chain uses TRBV18 and TRBJ1-2; D is perhaps TRBD1 (6 bases). The CDR3 consists of 17 residues. Per the germline V gene, CDR1 is KGHSH and CDR2 is LQKENI. V shed 1 base and J shed 2 bases, with 17 bases lying between them. CDR3: CASSPLYRVQGNYGYTF. CDR3 sequence (DNA): TGTGCCAGCTCACCACTTTACAGGGTCCAAGGAAACTATGGCTACACCTTC.

DNA of the CDR3: TGTGCCAGCAGACCAGGGGATTATGGCTACACCTTC. Amino acid sequence: CASRPGDYGYTF. The chain recombines TRBV28 with TRBJ1-2, with a tentative D call TRBD1 (6 bases). V dropped 6 bases and J dropped 5 bases, with 10 bases sitting between them. The CDR3 extends over 12 amino acids. Germline V gene lookup returns CDR1 MDHEN and CDR2 SYDVKM.

The chain couples TRBV7-3 to TRBJ1-1; weak D call: TRBD1 (5 bases). Trimming cost V 5 bases and J 7 bases, with 23 bases left between them. CDR3 length equals 16 residues. CDR1 and CDR2 (germline): SGHTA, FQGTGA. CDR3 protein: CASSATSDKGLIEAFF. DNA of the CDR3: TGTGCCAGCAGCGCAACTTCGGACAAGGGATTAATTGAAGCTTTCTTT.

The gene calls are TRBV20-1 and TRBJ2-1, with TRBD2 matching 11 bases. This CDR3 has 16 amino acids. Germline assignment: CDR1 DFQATT and CDR2 SNEGSKA (reference sequence). Trimming took 3 bases from V and 3 from J; bases not matched to a gene: 7. This chain's CDR3 is CSASLPSGGFYNEQFF. As DNA, the CDR3 is TGCAGTGCTAGTCTCCCTAGCGGGGGGTTCTACAATGAGCAGTTCTTC.

The J gene is TRBJ1-5, the V gene TRBV27, with unresolved D. The CDR3 consists of 14 residues. Germline lookup yields CDR1 MNHEY and CDR2 SMNVEV (reference sequence). With 2 bases removed from V and 4 bases from J, the gap between germline ends came to 9 bases. The CDR3, as DNA: TGTGCCAGCAGTTTAGATCGGGGAAATCAGCCCCAGCATTTT. Its protein is CASSLDRGNQPQHF.

As DNA, the CDR3 is TGTGCCTGGAGTGCTACAGGGGGCACAGATACGCAGTATTTT. Amino acid sequence: CAWSATGGTDTQYF. This chain links TRBV30 with TRBJ2-3; 7 nucleotides agree with TRBD1. The ends lost 1 base at V and 1 base at J; junction bases unmatched: 2. The CDR3 totals 14 residues. Germline loops: CDR1 GTSNPN, CDR2 SVGIG (reference sequence).

Details on this clone: One junction end disagrees with the germline gene, perhaps due to a read error. The chain couples TRBV5-1 to TRBJ1-3; 7 nucleotides align to TRBD1. Per the germline V gene, CDR1 is SGHRS and CDR2 is YFSETQ. The CDR3 covers 15 residues. CDR3 amino acids: CASSLEGASGNTIYF. CDR3 nucleotide sequence: TGTGCCAGCAGCCTTGAGGGGGCCTCTGGAAACACCATATATTTT.

The V and J genes are TRBV9 and TRBJ2-1, with D possibly being TRBD2 (5 bases). The germline V gene has CDR1 SGDLS and CDR2 YYNGEE. Trimming stripped 3 bases from V and 6 bases from J, with 13 bases between. The CDR3 loop spans 14 amino acids. CDR3 DNA: TGTGCCAGCAGCGCCCTAGGGAGATTCAATGAGCAGTTCTTC. Encoded protein: CASSALGRFNEQFF.